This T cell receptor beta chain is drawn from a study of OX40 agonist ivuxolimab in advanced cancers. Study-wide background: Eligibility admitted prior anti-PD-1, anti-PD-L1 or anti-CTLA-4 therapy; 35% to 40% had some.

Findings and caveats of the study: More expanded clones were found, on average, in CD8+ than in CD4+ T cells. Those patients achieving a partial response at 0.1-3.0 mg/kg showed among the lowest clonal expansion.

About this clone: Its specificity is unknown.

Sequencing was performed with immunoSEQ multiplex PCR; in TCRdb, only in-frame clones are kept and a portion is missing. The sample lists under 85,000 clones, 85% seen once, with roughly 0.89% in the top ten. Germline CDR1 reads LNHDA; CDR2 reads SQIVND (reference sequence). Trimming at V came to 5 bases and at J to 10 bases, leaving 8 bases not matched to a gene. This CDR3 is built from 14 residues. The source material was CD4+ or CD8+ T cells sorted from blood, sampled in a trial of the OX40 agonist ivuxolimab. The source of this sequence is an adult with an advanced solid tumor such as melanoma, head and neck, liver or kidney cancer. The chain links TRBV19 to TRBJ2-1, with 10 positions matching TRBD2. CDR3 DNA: TGTGCCAGTAGTCGGGCTAGCGGGAGCGAAGAGCAGTTCTTC. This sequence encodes CASSRASGSEEQFF. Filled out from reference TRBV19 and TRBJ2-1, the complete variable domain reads DGGITQSPKYLFRKEGQNVTLSCEQNLNHDAMYWYRQDPGQGLRLIYYSQIVNDFQKGDIAEGYSVSREKKESFPLTVTSAQKNPTAFYLCASSRASGSEEQFFGPGTRLTVL.